This TCR beta chain is drawn from a study of siplizumab effects on memory and regulatory T cells. Germline CDR1 reads ENHRY; CDR2 reads SYGVKD. With 2 bases clipped from V and 4 bases from J, the junction kept 4 bases outside the gene matches. This CDR3 has 14 residues. As concerns this clone: What it recognizes is unknown.

Broader study findings: Alloreactive sequences traceable to unstimulated CD4+ memory cells were significantly reduced by siplizumab.

Sequencing of each sample assayed roughly 10^5 TCR templates. Here immunoSEQ multiplex PCR was the method, and the copy in TCRdb shows in-frame clones only, minus some. The table lists 85,000 to 130,000 clones, about 91% of them singletons, with roughly 2.5% in the top ten. The genes are TRBV10-3 and TRBJ2-5; TRBD2 matches at 7 bases. Sequences were obtained from CD4+ T cells sorted from blood. The clonotype originates from a human donor in good health. Some clones in this sample may be carry-over from other donors' samples. In nucleotides, the CDR3 is TGTGCCATCAGTGAGACGCGGGAGATAGAGACCCAGTACTTC. Amino acids: CAISETREIETQYF.